This TCR beta chain derives from a study of shared clonotypes between healthy human individuals (dated by TCRdb to about 2020). Regarding the study in general: A few men and a couple of women, aged 18 to 49 years, made up the cohort. For each donor, CD4 naive and CD4 memory were each run on three plates, CD8 naive on two plates, and CD8 memory on one plate. To estimate repertoire size and how much clonotype sharing occurs between individuals, the study deeply sequenced the blood TCR repertoires of five healthy adults. Libraries were prepared and TCR repertoires were sequenced by different laboratories using diverse techniques, in order to increase sequencing depth and limit assay-specific biases. Leukapheresis yielded between about 0.94 and 9 billion PBMCs per donor. Findings and caveats that apply to the study as a whole: Based on pairwise subsampling, the degree of clonotype sharing among donors was expected to be affected by sequencing depth. Clonotypes shared by all four sorted-subset donors showed higher generation probabilities than non-shared clonotypes. Because the study included a small number of donors, the genetic and exposure-history diversity represented was limited. Rarefaction of sorted-subset datasets indicated incomplete sequencing despite the large sequencing depth. When a few donors were compared, the shared fraction of clonotypes was around 5% for naive CD4, 3.5% for naive CD8, more than 2% for memory CD4, and around 0.37% for memory CD8. Estimated clonotype richness was generally larger for naive than for memory subsets. Only blood was sampled, and tissue TCR repertoires likely differ from those in blood.

CD8 naive samples consisted of CD45RO-negative cells that were positively selected for CCR7, yielding a CD45RA+CCR7+ population without TemRA cells. Donors were healthy HIV-negative adults with no recently reported acute infections or vaccinations. Only Caucasian adults living in Nashville, Tennessee, USA were represented among the donors. Blood was obtained by leukapheresis, after which PBMCs were separated by Ficoll-Histopaque density gradient centrifugation and cryopreserved in liquid nitrogen vapor phase. Analytical flow cytometry was used to check the purity and quantity of each magnetically sorted T cell population. Genomic DNA was isolated from each sorted fraction and quantified by UV absorbance on a Nanodrop 2000c. Comments on this clone: The specificity of this receptor is unknown. Nothing much larger sits one base from this clone, and base qualities are not available.

V loses 6 bases, J loses 0 bases, and the germline ends lie 8 bases apart. From the cysteine through the phenylalanine, the CDR3 covers 14 amino acids. Only the CDR3 part of the read is kept: 42 bases, read in frame from the first base. CDR1 and CDR2 (LGHNA, YSLEER) derive from the germline V gene. TCR CDR3 regions were amplified from genomic DNA by multiplex PCR using the deep immunoSEQ assay. Extracted genomic DNA from each cell subset was spread evenly across all wells of several immunoSEQ 96-well plates, with each plate serving as a replicate. For sorted subsets, about 0.2 ug genomic DNA, equal to 30,000 to 35,000 T cell genomes, was loaded into each replicate PCR. Purified libraries were quantified with a Qubit 3.0 fluorometer, sized on a Bioanalyzer 2100, and re-quantified with the KAPA Library Quantification kit. Each immunoSEQ 96-well plate was sequenced on its own single-read 150-cycle Illumina NextSeq 550 flow cell. Per the original workflow: Because the immunoSEQ output included only junctional sequences and no quality scores, the filtering could not be the same as the filtering used for full-length reads. To assign V/J genes and CDR3, sequences were annotated against IMGT germline references using PyIR, a Python wrapper for IgBLAST v1.9. Any read was removed if the V/J assignment was weak (E-value above 1e-6), the CDR3 was missing, or the read contained stop codons, out-of-frame junctions, or ambiguous translated residues. V3J clonotypes were defined as sequences sharing the same inferred V gene, J gene, and CDR3 amino acid sequence. Percentage overlap between repertoires was computed as shared unique clonotypes divided by the size of the smaller repertoire. Three approaches were used to assess repertoire richness: RTK rarefaction, the Chao1 estimator, and Recon v2.1 estimates of unobserved clonotypes. Generation probabilities for all TCRbeta clonotypes obtained by the gDNA method from a handful of donors were computed using OLGA. Drawn from immuneACCESS, this table holds only the in-frame rearrangements with V and J called that TCRdb kept. Clones are partly lost; checked studies trace under half to an unresolved V gene and leave the rest unexplained. That table gives V, J and clone size, and the DNA gave D and trimming. Within this sample are over 2 million clones, with just under 95% of them counted one time only. The ten largest make up about 1.1% of the sample.

The source material was naive CD8+ T cells sorted from blood. The sample's cell subset or site label, in plain terms: CD45RA+CCR7+. Recombination linked TRBV4-3 to TRBJ2-2; the D gene lacks a confident call. The source is a man younger than 35 in good health. The DNA sequence follows: TGCGCCAGCAGTAGATACGCGAACACCGGGGAGCTGTTTTTT. It is translated as CASSRYANTGELFF.